These 21 T cell receptor beta chains were all obtained from the same sample, sequenced in a study of cytotoxic CD8 clonotypes in ibrutinib-treated CLL (dated by TCRdb to the early 2020s). The library was generated by the immunoSEQ multiplex PCR assay. Here the immuneACCESS table is served through TCRdb, limited to in-frame sequences with V and J called. Missing clones are a known gap in these copies; in checked studies unresolved V genes cover under half, and the rest lacks a known reason. Recorded for this sample are tens of thousands of clones; approximately 48% of them occurred a single time. The ten largest clones take up approximately 17% of the sample. The sequencing here drew on PBMCs, taken before ibrutinib treatment. The source is a human donor with chronic lymphocytic leukemia.

This clone was counted a single time. This chain links TRBV7-2 with TRBJ2-2; tentatively, D is TRBD1 (6 bases). Germline values: CDR1 SGHTA, CDR2 FQGNSA. This CDR3 region has 14 residues. The germline V and J ends were trimmed by 7 bases and 3 bases, with 12 bases remaining between them. The CDR3 DNA follows: TGTGCCAGCACCCGGGACACATACACCGGGGAGCTGTTTTTT. Protein sequence: CASTRDTYTGELFF.

The chain recombines TRBV9 with TRBJ1-4, with 7 positions matching TRBD1. Trimming took 6 bases from V and 7 from J; bases not matched to a gene: 15. Germline lookup yields CDR1 SGDLS and CDR2 YYNGEE. The CDR3 has 16 amino acids. CDR3 amino acids: CASTLRQGGHGEKLFF. Here the CDR3 DNA reads TGTGCCAGCACCCTTAGACAAGGGGGCCATGGTGAAAAACTGTTTTTT.

The chain joins TRBV4-2 to TRBJ2-5; TRBD2 agrees at 13 bases. CDR3 size: 17 residues. Germline CDR1 is LGHNA and CDR2 is YNFKEQ. Trimming removed 1 base from V and 5 bases from J; junction bases left unmatched: 7. As DNA, the CDR3 is TGTGCCAGCAGCCAAGGAGCCTTACTAGCGGGGGGGGAGACCCAGTACTTC. Translating gives CASSQGALLAGGETQYF.

This clone has just a few counts. This sequence joins TRBV6-1 and TRBJ2-5; 7 bases map to TRBD2. Trimming cost V 7 bases and J 6 bases; bases outside gene matches: 11. Germline loops: CDR1 MNHNS, CDR2 SASEGT. The CDR3 covers 14 residues. The CDR3 loop reads CASTISGSSKTQYF. CDR3 coding DNA: TGTGCCAGCACTATTAGCGGGTCAAGTAAGACCCAGTACTTC.

This clone was seen at least ten times. The chain joins TRBV5-1 to TRBJ1-2, with D hard to call. The CDR3 totals 16 residues. V was pared by 0 bases and J by 5 bases, with 17 bases between. Germline CDR1 and CDR2: SGHRS and YFSETQ. CDR3 loop: CASSLGPPSSLYGYTF. The DNA of the CDR3 is TGCGCCAGCAGCTTGGGGCCACCATCCTCTCTATATGGCTACACCTTC.

This clone has a handful of counts. The rearrangement uses TRBV7-8 and TRBJ1-2; the D gene is possibly TRBD1 (5 bases). V was cut by 0 bases and J by 4 bases, with 12 bases left in between. The CDR3 length is 15 residues. Germline V gene sequence: CDR1 SGHVS, CDR2 FQNEAQ. Here the CDR3 reads CASSLAAGGPYGYTF. CDR3 DNA: TGTGCCAGCAGCTTAGCGGCGGGGGGTCCCTATGGCTACACCTTC.

This sequence joins TRBV10-3 and TRBJ2-1; D is ambiguous. CDR3 length equals 15 residues. Between the trimmed V and J ends, which lost 2 bases and 0 bases, there was a span of 8 bases. Germline V lookup: CDR1 ENHRY, CDR2 SYGVKD. The DNA for the CDR3 is TGTGCCATCAGTGAGGAGGACCGCTCCTACAATGAGCAGTTCTTC. Its translation: CAISEEDRSYNEQFF.

Details on this clone: The junction does not match germline at one end; this may be a read error. This chain joins TRBV7-3 and TRBJ2-6; 9 bases are shared with TRBD1. The germline V gene has CDR1 SGHTA and CDR2 FQGTGA. This CDR3 is 16 amino acids long. The CDR3 sequence is CASSVTGGAGANVLTF. In DNA, the CDR3 is TGTGCCAGCAGCGTAACAGGGGGCGCTGGGGCCAACGTCCTGACTTTC.

The rearrangement uses TRBV19 and TRBJ1-2; no reliable D call. Germline CDR1 and CDR2: LNHDA and SQIVND (reference sequence). V gave up 1 base and J gave up 6 bases, with 9 bases separating them. The CDR3 totals 13 residues. In nucleotides, the CDR3 is TGTGCCAGTAGTATAGCCGGCCGGGATGGCTACACCTTC. This gives the protein CASSIAGRDGYTF.

The genes are TRBV6-5 and TRBJ2-3; a possible D gene is TRBD1 (6 bases). The CDR3 is made up of 15 amino acids. CDR1 and CDR2 (germline): MNHEY, SVGAGI. Trimming pared 0 bases from V and 1 base from J, leaving 8 bases between. The CDR3 protein is CASSYSRTGTDTQYF. CDR3 nucleotides: TGTGCCAGCAGTTACTCGAGGACAGGCACAGATACGCAGTATTTT.

The chain links TRBV7-9 to TRBJ2-3, with a tentative D call TRBD1 (7 bases). The CDR3 has 13 amino acids. CDR1 and CDR2 (germline): SEHNR, FQNEAQ (reference sequence). V shed 11 bases and J shed 2 bases, with 14 bases lying between them. The CDR3 is CAAGGQNTDTQYF. For the CDR3, the DNA is TGTGCCGCCGGGGGACAGAACACAGATACGCAGTATTTT.

The CDR3 bases are TGCGCCAGCAGTGAGCCGGGACAGGGTAATGAGCAGTTCTTC. Its translation is CASSEPGQGNEQFF. J is TRBJ2-1 and V is TRBV10-2; 9 nucleotides line up with TRBD1. Germline trimming cut 2 bases from V and 7 bases from J; bases unmatched to any gene: 3. The CDR3 is made up of 14 amino acids. Germline values: CDR1 WSHSY, CDR2 SAAADI.

This clone has more than one count but fewer than ten. The gene calls are TRBV7-2 and TRBJ2-7; 8 positions agree with TRBD2. The CDR3 sequence is 14 residues long. The germline V gene encodes CDR1 SGHTA and CDR2 FQGNSA. V gave up 4 bases and J gave up 6 bases; unmatched junction bases: 8. The CDR3 DNA reads TGTGCCAGCAGCTCTCGGGGGGGCCTAGGCGAGCAGTACTTC. Its translation: CASSSRGGLGEQYF. Full variable domain (rest looked up from reference TRBV7-2 and TRBJ2-7): GAGVSQSPSNKVTEKGKDVELRCDPISGHTALYWYRQSLGQGLEFLIYFQGNSAPDKSGLPSDRFSAERTGGSVSTLTIQRTQQEDSAVYLCASSSRGGLGEQYFGPGTRLTVT.

The V call is TRBV29-1, the J call TRBJ1-1, with 11 bases fitting TRBD1. The CDR3 runs to 14 residues. Per the germline V gene, CDR1 is SQVTM and CDR2 is ANQGSEA. The V and J ends lost 6 bases and 3 bases, in that order; junction bases with no gene match: 6. CDR3 nucleotide sequence: TGCAGCGTCCGGACAGGGGGCTTGGACACTGAAGCTTTCTTT. It is translated as CSVRTGGLDTEAFF.

The V and J genes are TRBV5-1 and TRBJ2-3; D might be TRBD2 (6 bases). CDR3 length: 14 amino acids. CDR1 and CDR2 from the germline V gene are SGHRS and YFSETQ. Trimming left V 2 bases short and J 5 bases short, with 12 bases between. The CDR3 sequence is CASSFPSEGDTQYF. The CDR3, as DNA: TGCGCCAGCAGCTTTCCTAGCGAGGGAGATACGCAGTATTTT.

This clone was seen a handful of times. The chain combines TRBV5-4 with TRBJ2-2, with 10 bases identical to TRBD2. V lost 4 bases, J lost 7 bases, and 10 bases stayed unmatched. The V gene's germline CDR1 is SGHNT and CDR2 YYREEE (reference sequence). The CDR3 has 16 amino acids. The chain's CDR3 is CASSGWTSGINGELFF. The DNA for the CDR3 is TGTGCCAGCAGCGGATGGACTAGCGGAATTAACGGGGAGCTGTTTTTT.

The CDR3 region is CASSSSRTGEPYEQYF. As DNA, the CDR3 is TGTGCCAGCAGCTCCTCCCGGACAGGGGAACCCTACGAGCAGTACTTC. This chain uses TRBV5-6 with TRBJ2-7; 9 nucleotides align to TRBD1. The ends lost 3 bases at V and 2 bases at J; junction bases unmatched: 9. The V gene's germline CDR1 is SGHDT and CDR2 YYEEEE. The CDR3 runs 16 residues.

V and J are TRBV19 and TRBJ2-2, with D possibly TRBD1 on 6 matching bases. Trimming stripped 5 bases from V and 4 bases from J, with 17 bases between. Germline V lookup: CDR1 LNHDA, CDR2 SQIVND (reference sequence). CDR3 size: 16 residues. This CDR3 is CASSPGQKRGTGELFF. CDR3 sequence (DNA): TGTGCCAGTAGTCCCGGACAGAAGCGCGGCACCGGGGAGCTGTTTTTT.

The J gene is TRBJ2-3, the V gene TRBV9; tentatively, D is TRBD2 (6 bases). The CDR3 is 14 residues long. Germline V gives CDR1 SGDLS, CDR2 YYNGEE. V was cut by 0 bases and J by 2 bases, with 7 bases left in between. The CDR3 loop reads CASSVGGDTDTQYF. CDR3 DNA sequence: TGTGCCAGCAGCGTAGGGGGGGACACAGATACGCAGTATTTT.

The genes are TRBV6-1 and TRBJ1-6, with a tentative D call TRBD1 (5 bases). Germline assignment: CDR1 MNHNS and CDR2 SASEGT. The CDR3 is made up of 14 amino acids. With 11 bases removed from V and 4 bases from J, the gap between germline ends came to 15 bases. The CDR3 protein is CACSAGQYNSPLHF. The CDR3 nucleotides read TGTGCCTGCTCTGCGGGGCAGTATAATTCACCCCTCCACTTT.

The chain carries TRBV6-5 and TRBJ2-5, with a tentative D call TRBD2 (6 bases). The V gene lost 7 bases and the J gene lost 7 bases, with 19 bases spanning the gap. This CDR3 comprises 14 residues. CDR1 and CDR2 from the germline V gene are MNHEY and SVGAGI. The CDR3 region is CASKKGGPEGTQYF. The CDR3 DNA reads as TGTGCCAGCAAAAAGGGAGGACCAGAGGGGACCCAGTACTTC.